This T cell receptor beta chain originates from a study of cytomegalovirus exposure and HLA in healthy donors. Overall study results and limits: Later analysis suggested most CMV-associated TCR beta chains were HLA-restricted.

A word on this clone: Antigen specificity is unknown.

In the PCR, 60 Vbeta and 13 Jbeta primers were used. In the source study's methods: Later, an analysis found 75 million to 90 million unique TCR beta chains, and 10 million to 11 million of these were shared. The assay was immunoSEQ multiplex PCR, and TCRdb's table has in-frame clones only and misses some. V, J and clone size are taken as reported in that table, and D and trimming were inferred from the DNA itself. Among under 75,000 clones listed, around 86% were seen once. Specimen: PBMCs. The receptor was derived from a woman in her 30s in good health and CMV-seronegative.

CDR3 protein: CAISDRGTGKNIQYF. The CDR3 nucleotides are TGTGCCATCAGTGACAGGGGGACAGGCAAAAACATTCAGTACTTC. The V gene is TRBV10-3, the J gene TRBJ2-4; 8 positions match TRBD1. Trimming removed 3 bases from V and 3 bases from J; junction bases left unmatched: 4. The CDR3 has 15 amino acids. Germline V gene lookup returns CDR1 ENHRY and CDR2 SYGVKD.